A selection of T cell receptor beta chains follows, all from one sample in a study of blood T cells in healthy people across ages. TCRdb fed the 5' RACE reads into MiXCR, producing one record per CDR3 protein. This table has 450,000 to 600,000 distinct CDR3 sequences, around a quarter appearing once. These data were likewise used in another study, on T cells of mothers and their children.

The sequencing input was blood. These receptor sequences come from a boy aged 2 to 9 in good health. CDR3s include the opening cysteine and the closing phenylalanine or tryptophan. The order of the fields is CDR3 protein, CDR3 DNA, clone size, D gene, J gene, V gene. A D gene is named only where the DNA matches it firmly. Clone size, where shown, is once, few, many, or a class for clones that have expanded.

cdr3_aa: CASGLVPPGLAGGTYTEQFF
cdr3_nt: TGTGCTAGTGGTTTGGTCCCCCCGGGACTAGCGGGGGGGACCTACACTGAGCAGTTCTTC
clone_size: few
d_call: TRBD2
j_call: TRBJ2-1
v_call: TRBV12-5

cdr3_aa: CASSFGGTGEPFF
cdr3_nt: TGTGCCAGCAGTTTCGGGGGCACCGGGGAGCCGTTTTTT
clone_size: .
d_call: .
j_call: TRBJ2-2
v_call: TRBV12-3/TRBV12-4

cdr3_aa: CASSLYSSGANVLTF
cdr3_nt: TGCGCCAGCAGCTTATACTCCTCTGGGGCCAACGTCCTGACTTTC
clone_size: few
d_call: .
j_call: TRBJ2-6
v_call: TRBV5-1

cdr3_aa: CASSHPGSSYEQYF
cdr3_nt: TGTGCCAGCAGTCACCCAGGGAGCTCCTACGAGCAGTACTTC
clone_size: once
d_call: .
j_call: TRBJ2-7
v_call: TRBV11-2

cdr3_aa: CSARDWRLIGPPNEKLFF
cdr3_nt: TGCAGTGCTAGAGATTGGCGCCTAATCGGACCGCCTAATGAAAAACTGTTTTTT
clone_size: few
d_call: .
j_call: TRBJ1-4
v_call: TRBV20-1

cdr3_aa: CASSFRSGTEAFF
cdr3_nt: TGTGCCAGCAGTTTCCGCAGTGGGACTGAAGCTTTCTTT
clone_size: .
d_call: .
j_call: TRBJ1-1
v_call: TRBV28

cdr3_aa: CASSQIQPKNTEAFF
cdr3_nt: TGTGCCAGCAGCCAAATCCAGCCGAAGAACACTGAAGCTTTCTTT
clone_size: .
d_call: .
j_call: TRBJ1-1
v_call: TRBV3-1

cdr3_aa: CASTGLGTQGHEQFF
cdr3_nt: TGTGCCAGCACCGGACTCGGGACTCAGGGCCATGAGCAGTTCTTC
clone_size: .
d_call: .
j_call: TRBJ2-1
v_call: TRBV12-3/TRBV12-4

cdr3_aa: CSVEDPEAGILEQYF
cdr3_nt: TGCAGCGTTGAAGATCCTGAGGCGGGGATTCTCGAGCAGTACTTC
clone_size: .
d_call: .
j_call: TRBJ2-7
v_call: TRBV29-1

cdr3_aa: CASSLAGTGKVEKLFF
cdr3_nt: TGCGCCAGCAGCTTGGCCGGGACAGGGAAGGTTGAAAAACTGTTTTTT
clone_size: once
d_call: TRBD1
j_call: TRBJ1-4
v_call: TRBV5-1

cdr3_aa: CASSPLGTRGFAEQFF
cdr3_nt: TGCGCCAGCAGCCCCCTCGGGACTAGGGGTTTCGCTGAGCAGTTCTTC
clone_size: .
d_call: TRBD2
j_call: TRBJ2-1
v_call: TRBV5-1

cdr3_aa: CASSLAERGMVQGQGYTF
cdr3_nt: TGTGCCAGCAGTTTAGCTGAGCGGGGGATGGTGCAGGGCCAAGGCTACACCTTC
clone_size: few
d_call: .
j_call: TRBJ1-2
v_call: TRBV12-3/TRBV12-4

cdr3_aa: CASSEGSGRYEQYF
cdr3_nt: TGTGCCAGCTCCGAAGGGTCGGGGCGCTACGAGCAGTACTTC
clone_size: .
d_call: .
j_call: TRBJ2-7
v_call: TRBV7-2

cdr3_aa: CASSSSGFADTQYF
cdr3_nt: TGTGCCAGCAGTTCGTCAGGGTTTGCAGATACGCAGTATTTT
clone_size: .
d_call: .
j_call: TRBJ2-3
v_call: TRBV6-6

cdr3_aa: CASSPRGTAEAFF
cdr3_nt: TGTGCCAGCAGCCCTCGGGGTACCGCTGAAGCTTTCTTT
clone_size: few
d_call: .
j_call: TRBJ1-1
v_call: TRBV6-5

cdr3_aa: CASTIIAGAGETQYF
cdr3_nt: TGTGCCAGCACAATCATAGCGGGAGCTGGAGAGACCCAGTACTTC
clone_size: .
d_call: TRBD2
j_call: TRBJ2-5
v_call: TRBV7-9

cdr3_aa: CATSDITWTDTNEKLFF
cdr3_nt: TGTGCCACCAGTGATATCACTTGGACAGACACCAATGAAAAACTGTTTTTT
clone_size: .
d_call: .
j_call: TRBJ1-4
v_call: TRBV24-1

cdr3_aa: CAGSQFRDTAFEQYF
cdr3_nt: TGTGCCGGCAGCCAATTCCGGGACACAGCATTCGAGCAGTACTTC
clone_size: .
d_call: .
j_call: TRBJ2-7
v_call: TRBV7-9

cdr3_aa: CASSLQALDEQYF
cdr3_nt: TGCGCCAGCAGCTTGCAGGCTCTTGACGAGCAGTACTTC
clone_size: many
d_call: .
j_call: TRBJ2-7
v_call: TRBV5-1

cdr3_aa: CASRSGQRNNEKLFF
cdr3_nt: TGTGCCAGCAGGTCGGGACAGCGAAACAATGAAAAACTGTTTTTT
clone_size: once
d_call: TRBD1
j_call: TRBJ1-4
v_call: TRBV12-3/TRBV12-4

cdr3_aa: CASSLDGFTGELFF
cdr3_nt: TGTGCCAGCAGCTTAGACGGATTTACCGGGGAGCTGTTTTTT
clone_size: .
d_call: .
j_call: TRBJ2-2
v_call: TRBV7-2

cdr3_aa: CATSDRIRGSEQFF
cdr3_nt: TGTGCCACCAGTGACCGCATCCGTGGGAGTGAGCAGTTCTTC
clone_size: few
d_call: .
j_call: TRBJ2-1
v_call: TRBV24-1

cdr3_aa: CSAPAASAGGPQHF
cdr3_nt: TGCAGTGCCCCGGCGGCGTCGGCCGGGGGGCCCCAGCATTTT
clone_size: few
d_call: .
j_call: TRBJ1-5
v_call: TRBV20-1

cdr3_aa: CASSLGQGNFHTEAFF
cdr3_nt: TGCGCCAGCAGCTTGGGACAGGGTAATTTTCACACTGAAGCTTTCTTT
clone_size: few
d_call: TRBD1
j_call: TRBJ1-1
v_call: TRBV5-1

cdr3_aa: CASKLGRTEAFF
cdr3_nt: TGTGCCAGCAAACTAGGGCGGACTGAAGCTTTCTTT
clone_size: .
d_call: .
j_call: TRBJ1-1
v_call: TRBV25-1

cdr3_aa: CASSDAEAQYNSPLHF
cdr3_nt: TGTGCCAGCAGTGACGCGGAAGCTCAATATAATTCACCCCTCCACTTT
clone_size: few
d_call: .
j_call: TRBJ1-6
v_call: TRBV2

cdr3_aa: CASRLGLAGTGELFF
cdr3_nt: TGTGCCAGCAGATTGGGACTAGCAGGCACCGGGGAGCTGTTTTTT
clone_size: .
d_call: TRBD2
j_call: TRBJ2-2
v_call: TRBV27

cdr3_aa: CASSVEASGTDTQYF
cdr3_nt: TGTGCCAGCAGCGTAGAGGCTAGCGGTACAGATACGCAGTATTTT
clone_size: .
d_call: TRBD2
j_call: TRBJ2-3
v_call: TRBV9

cdr3_aa: CSGGGLNNEQFF
cdr3_nt: TGCAGTGGGGGAGGGCTTAACAATGAGCAGTTCTTC
clone_size: few
d_call: TRBD2
j_call: TRBJ2-1
v_call: TRBV20-1

cdr3_aa: CSVGAAGGRGYTF
cdr3_nt: TGCAGCGTTGGGGCGGCAGGAGGCCGTGGCTACACCTTC
clone_size: .
d_call: .
j_call: TRBJ1-2
v_call: TRBV29-1

cdr3_aa: CASRVSGGIQGYTF
cdr3_nt: TGTGCCAGCAGAGTATCAGGGGGCATTCAAGGCTACACCTTC
clone_size: .
d_call: TRBD1
j_call: TRBJ1-2
v_call: TRBV27

cdr3_aa: CASSLDRGYEQYF
cdr3_nt: TGTGCCAGCAGCTTAGACCGGGGCTACGAGCAGTACTTC
clone_size: many
d_call: .
j_call: TRBJ2-7
v_call: TRBV11-3